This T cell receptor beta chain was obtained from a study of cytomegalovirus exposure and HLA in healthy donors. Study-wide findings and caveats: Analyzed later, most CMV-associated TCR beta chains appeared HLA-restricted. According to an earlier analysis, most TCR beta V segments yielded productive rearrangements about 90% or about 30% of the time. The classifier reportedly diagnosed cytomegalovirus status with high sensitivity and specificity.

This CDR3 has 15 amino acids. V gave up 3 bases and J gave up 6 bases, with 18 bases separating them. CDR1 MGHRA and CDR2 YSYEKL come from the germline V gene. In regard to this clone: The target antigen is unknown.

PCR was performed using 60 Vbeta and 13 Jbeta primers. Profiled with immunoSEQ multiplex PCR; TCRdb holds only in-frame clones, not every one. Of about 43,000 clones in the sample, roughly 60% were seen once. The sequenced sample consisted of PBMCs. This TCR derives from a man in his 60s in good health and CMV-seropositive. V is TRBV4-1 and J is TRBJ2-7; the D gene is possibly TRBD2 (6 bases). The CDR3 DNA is TGCGCCAGCAGCCAGGATTCGGTCGGGACTCGCGAGCAGTACTTC. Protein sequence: CASSQDSVGTREQYF.